The sequence of this T cell receptor (beta chain) was determined in a study of shared clonotypes between healthy human individuals. Turning to the study itself: A couple of women and a few men aged 18 to 49 made up the donors.

At deep level, the assay was performed. Libraries were prepared by immunoSEQ multiplex PCR; TCRdb keeps only in-frame clonotypes and omits some of them. The table includes roughly 1.4 million clones, approximately 98.5% detected once. Looked up from germline, CDR1 is WSHSY and CDR2 is SAAADI. CDR3 length: 14 amino acids. Trimming removed 5 bases at V and 0 bases at J, with 8 bases between. This chain connects TRBV10-2 to TRBJ1-3, with D hard to call. This clonotype was sampled from a man aged 25 to 40 in good health. Sequenced input: naive CD4+ T cells sorted from blood. The subset here: CD45RA+ positively selected. The CDR3 sequence: CASSLKHSGNTIYF. The DNA for the CDR3 is TGCGCCAGCAGTCTAAAACACTCTGGAAACACCATATATTTT.